A selection of T cell receptor beta chains follows, all from one sample in a study of breast tumors, draining lymph nodes, adjacent tissues. Using its own MiXCR run on the multiplex PCR reads, TCRdb lists one record per CDR3 protein. Of 150,000 to 250,000 distinct CDR3 sequences listed, roughly 29% are singletons. The sequenced sample was axillary lymph node tissue. All receptors come from a female donor with breast cancer. Some clones in this sample may be carry-over from other donors' samples. CDR3s include the opening cysteine and the closing phenylalanine or tryptophan. A D gene is named only where the DNA matches it firmly. Not all rows give a size; the values are once, few, many and, for expanded clones, a class.

TRBV19	TRBD2	TRBJ2-5	many	CASSIGTAGGEAQYF	TGTGCCAGTAGTATAGGGACCGCGGGAGGAGAGGCCCAGTACTTC
TRBV12-3/TRBV12-4	TRBD2	TRBJ2-3	many	CASSSQPPGLAGSLYF	TGTGCCAGCAGTTCCCAACCCCCGGGACTAGCGGGGTCACTATATTTT
TRBV6-5	NA	TRBJ1-6	NA	CASSHTGALHF	TGTGCCAGCAGTCACACGGGGGCCCTCCACTTT
TRBV10-3	NA	TRBJ2-1	many	CAISESTDNEQFF	TGTGCCATCAGTGAGTCGACCGACAATGAGCAGTTCTTC
TRBV5-1	NA	TRBJ1-2	many	CASSLQNTNYGYTF	TGCGCCAGCAGCTTGCAGAATACTAACTATGGCTACACCTTC
TRBV30	NA	TRBJ2-3	many	CAWSPGRSTDTQYF	TGTGCCTGGAGTCCGGGCCGGAGCACAGATACGCAGTATTTT
TRBV15	NA	TRBJ2-7	many	CATSSNGAYEQYF	TGTGCCACCAGCAGTAACGGAGCCTACGAGCAGTACTTC
TRBV15	NA	TRBJ1-6	many	CATSSGGLLTLHF	TGTGCCACCAGCAGTGGGGGCCTTCTCACCCTCCACTTT
TRBV5-1	NA	TRBJ2-2	many	CASSLLADSNTGELFF	TGCGCCAGCAGCTTGTTGGCGGACTCGAACACCGGGGAGCTGTTTTTT
TRBV20-1	TRBD1	TRBJ1-2	many	CSARPRDRYFGYTF	TGCAGTGCTAGACCGCGGGACAGGTATTTTGGCTACACCTTC
TRBV5-6	NA	TRBJ1-1	once	CASSLDSGATEAFF	TGTGCCAGCAGCTTGGATAGCGGGGCCACTGAAGCTTTCTTT
TRBV19	TRBD1	TRBJ2-3	once	CASSIRDRGTDTQYF	TGTGCCAGTAGTATCCGGGACAGGGGGACAGATACGCAGTATTTT
TRBV28	NA	TRBJ2-7	NA	CAGGGGPIYEQYF	TGTGCCGGAGGGGGGGGGCCCATCTACGAGCAGTACTTC
TRBV6-1	NA	TRBJ2-7	many	CASSEATLEQYF	TGTGCCAGCAGTGAAGCCACTCTGGAGCAGTACTTC
TRBV5-8	TRBD1	TRBJ2-3	many	CASSSRDRGHPDTQYF	TGTGCCAGCAGCTCCCGGGACAGGGGGCATCCAGATACGCAGTATTTT
TRBV15	NA	TRBJ1-6	many	CATSRDLGGQQTNSPLHF	TGTGCCACCAGCAGAGATTTGGGTGGGCAACAGACTAATTCACCCCTCCACTTT
TRBV5-8	NA	TRBJ1-3	many	CASSPALAGNTIYF	TGTGCCAGCAGCCCGGCACTAGCTGGAAACACCATATATTTT
TRBV18	NA	TRBJ2-3	many	CASSPPGLSTDTQYF	TGTGCCAGCTCACCGCCTGGGCTAAGCACAGATACGCAGTATTTT
TRBV13	TRBD1	TRBJ1-6	NA	CASSLLSGTANSPLHF	TGTGCCAGCAGCTTACTTTCCGGGACAGCAAATTCACCCCTCCACTTT
TRBV5-1	NA	TRBJ2-4	many	CASSFQGGAKNIQYF	TGCGCCAGCAGCTTTCAGGGGGGGGCCAAAAACATTCAGTACTTC
TRBV24-1	NA	TRBJ2-3	once	CATGNPSRTDTQYF	TGTGCCACCGGTAATCCTTCCCGCACAGATACGCAGTATTTT
TRBV20-1	TRBD1	TRBJ2-2	NA	CSARWTGKGELFF	TGCAGTGCTAGATGGACAGGGAAGGGGGAGCTGTTTTTT
TRBV12-3/TRBV12-4	TRBD1	TRBJ1-1	NA	CASSNQGVGEAFF	TGTGCCAGCAGCAACCAGGGGGTGGGTGAAGCTTTCTTT
TRBV20-1	TRBD2	TRBJ2-3	many	CSASLTSGRITDTQYF	TGCAGTGCTTCCCTGACTAGCGGGAGAATCACAGATACGCAGTATTTT
TRBV19	TRBD1	TRBJ2-1	many	CASTPRTGIRRAEQFF	TGTGCCAGTACCCCTCGGACAGGGATTAGGAGGGCTGAGCAGTTCTTC
TRBV18	NA	TRBJ1-1	NA	CASSPIGTLSRTEAFF	TGTGCCAGCTCACCAATAGGGACCCTTTCCCGGACTGAAGCTTTCTTT